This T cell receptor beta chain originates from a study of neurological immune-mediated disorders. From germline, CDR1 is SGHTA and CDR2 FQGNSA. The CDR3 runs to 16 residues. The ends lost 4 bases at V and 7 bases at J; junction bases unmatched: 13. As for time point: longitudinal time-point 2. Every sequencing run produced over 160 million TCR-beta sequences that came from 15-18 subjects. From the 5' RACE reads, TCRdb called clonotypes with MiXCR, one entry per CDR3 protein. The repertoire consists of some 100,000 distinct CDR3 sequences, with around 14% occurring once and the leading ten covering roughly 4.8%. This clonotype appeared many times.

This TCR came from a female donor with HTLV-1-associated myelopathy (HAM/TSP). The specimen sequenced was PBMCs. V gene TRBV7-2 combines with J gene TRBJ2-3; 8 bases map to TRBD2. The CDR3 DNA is TGTGCCAGCAGCTCCAGTCTTACCGGGGGGGCCTATACGCAGTATTTT. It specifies CASSSSLTGGAYTQYF.